This entry lists 27 T cell receptor beta chains sequenced from one sample in a study of technical replicates of blood from a handful of donors. Generated by immunoSEQ multiplex PCR, the TCRdb table keeps only in-frame clones and is missing some. The data show under 35,000 clones, around nine tenths seen once. Sequencing used PBMCs. These receptors all come from a human donor in good health. Some clones in this sample may be carry-over from other donors' samples.

The CDR3 protein is CASAGGGPYNEQFF. The CDR3 DNA sequence: TGTGCCAGCGCGGGCGGGGGTCCCTACAATGAGCAGTTCTTC. The chain links TRBV7-3 to TRBJ2-1, with 7 positions matching TRBD2. Germline CDR1 and CDR2: SGHTA and FQGTGA. This CDR3 region has 14 residues. Losses at the gene ends were 8 bases for V and 2 bases for J; bases not matched to a gene: 6.

The chain is built from TRBV2 and TRBJ1-1; D not certain. The CDR3 sequence is 13 residues long. Between the trimmed V and J ends, which lost 6 bases and 1 base, there was a span of 9 bases. CDR1 SNHLY and CDR2 FYNNEI come from the germline V gene. In DNA form, the CDR3 reads TGTGCCAGCAGCGAGGATTGGAACACTGAAGCTTTCTTT. This sequence encodes CASSEDWNTEAFF.

The gene calls are TRBV4-3 and TRBJ2-6; D may be TRBD1 (6 bases). Germline V lookup: CDR1 LGHNA, CDR2 YSLEER. The V and J ends lost 3 bases and 5 bases respectively, with 14 bases between them. The CDR3 loop spans 16 amino acids. The DNA of the CDR3 is TGCGCCAGCAGCCAGGAATACAGGGCTCGGGCCAACGTCCTGACTTTC. Its translation: CASSQEYRARANVLTF.

The chain joins TRBV19 to TRBJ2-1, with 9 bases aligning to TRBD2. CDR1 and CDR2 (germline): LNHDA, SQIVND (reference sequence). V lost 5 bases and J lost 0; bases outside the gene matches: 5. The CDR3 length is 16 residues. CDR3 DNA sequence: TGTGCCAGTAGTGTATCAGCGGGGGGCTCCTACAATGAGCAGTTCTTC. This encodes CASSVSAGGSYNEQFF. Combining the CDR3 with reference TRBV19 and TRBJ2-1 gives the whole variable domain DGGITQSPKYLFRKEGQNVTLSCEQNLNHDAMYWYRQDPGQGLRLIYYSQIVNDFQKGDIAEGYSVSREKKESFPLTVTSAQKNPTAFYLCASSVSAGGSYNEQFFGPGTRLTVL.

CDR3 DNA sequence: TGTGCCATCAGTCAAGACAGAGAAGCTTTCTTT. Translated, it gives CAISQDREAFF. V is TRBV10-3 and J is TRBJ1-1, with D possibly matching TRBD1 (5 bases). The CDR3 contains 11 residues. Trimming removed 5 bases from V and 8 bases from J, with 9 bases in between. The germline V gene encodes CDR1 ENHRY and CDR2 SYGVKD.

V is TRBV9 and J is TRBJ2-3; D is possibly TRBD2 (5 bases). CDR1 is SGDLS and CDR2 is YYNGEE in the germline V gene. Trimming removed 4 bases at V and 2 bases at J, with 14 bases between. CDR3 size: 15 residues. DNA of the CDR3: TGTGCCAGCAGCCCCCTCCCGGGGAACACAGATACGCAGTATTTT. This encodes CASSPLPGNTDTQYF.

V gene TRBV4-3 combines with J gene TRBJ2-7; 9 bases are shared with TRBD2. Germline trimming cut 0 bases from V and 3 bases from J; bases unmatched to any gene: 6. This CDR3 is built from 16 residues. Germline lookup yields CDR1 LGHNA and CDR2 YSLEER. This chain's CDR3 is CASSQESYSGSYEQYF. CDR3 in DNA: TGCGCCAGCAGCCAAGAGTCGTATAGCGGGAGCTACGAGCAGTACTTC.

This sequence joins TRBV5-4 and TRBJ1-1, with D unclear. V was clipped by 4 bases and J by 0 bases, with 7 bases between them. CDR3 length: 13 residues. CDR1 is SGHNT and CDR2 is YYREEE in the germline V gene (reference sequence). The CDR3 loop reads CASSQTVNTEAFF. CDR3 DNA sequence: TGTGCCAGCAGCCAAACTGTGAACACTGAAGCTTTCTTT.

The V call is TRBV7-2, the J call TRBJ2-1, with TRBD1 matching 9 bases. J gave up 8 bases and V 3 bases, and 8 bases lay outside the gene matches. Germline V CDR1 and CDR2: SGHTA, FQGNSA. The CDR3 is made up of 15 amino acids. The CDR3 loop reads CASSFPGQGLDEQFF. CDR3 coding DNA: TGTGCCAGCAGCTTTCCGGGACAGGGTTTGGATGAGCAGTTCTTC.

The chain has TRBV7-7 and TRBJ2-5, with TRBD1 as a possible D gene (6 bases). This CDR3 comprises 13 residues. V lost 5 bases, J lost 5 bases, and 12 bases lay in between. CDR1 and CDR2 from the germline V gene are SSHAT and FNYEAQ (reference sequence). In DNA, the CDR3 is TGTGCCAGCAGCGACGACAGGACTGAGACCCAGTACTTC. As protein: CASSDDRTETQYF. The full variable domain, with the rest looked up from reference TRBV7-7 and TRBJ2-5, is GAGVSQSPRYKVTKRGQDVTLRCDPISSHATLYWYQQALGQGPEFLTYFNYEAQPDKSGLPSDRFSAERPEGSISTLTIQRTEQRDSAMYRCASSDDRTETQYFGPGTRLLVL.

The chain recombines TRBV10-3 with TRBJ2-2; 8 bases match TRBD1. V lost 5 bases and J lost 2; bases outside the gene matches: 4. The CDR3 totals 15 residues. Germline lookup yields CDR1 ENHRY and CDR2 SYGVKD. In DNA, the CDR3 is TGTGCCATCAGTCCAGGGGGCTCTAACACCGGGGAGCTGTTTTTT. It encodes CAISPGGSNTGELFF.

The rearrangement uses TRBV5-6 and TRBJ1-1, with D perhaps TRBD1 (6 bases). The V and J ends lost 4 bases and 1 base respectively, with 8 bases between them. The CDR3 contains 13 residues. Germline V lookup: CDR1 SGHDT, CDR2 YYEEEE. The CDR3 loop is CASSATGNTEAFF. CDR3 DNA sequence: TGTGCCAGCAGCGCGACAGGGAACACTGAAGCTTTCTTT.

The DNA for the CDR3 is TGTGCCAGCCAACCTAGCACCGGGACAGGGGGCAGCTATGGCTACACCTTC. Translating it yields CASQPSTGTGGSYGYTF. This chain connects TRBV25-1 to TRBJ1-2, with 12 bases that match TRBD1. Germline-derived CDR1 and CDR2 are MGHDK and SYGVNS. Losses at the gene ends were 8 bases for V and 4 bases for J; bases not matched to a gene: 14. The length of the CDR3 is 17 residues.

The chain links TRBV30 to TRBJ1-6; TRBD1 aligns across 9 bases. Germline lookup yields CDR1 GTSNPN and CDR2 SVGIG (reference sequence). This CDR3 has 16 residues. The ends lost 3 bases at V and 1 base at J; junction bases unmatched: 4. CDR3: CAWRPQGASYNSPLHF. In DNA, the CDR3 is TGTGCCTGGAGACCACAGGGGGCGTCCTATAATTCACCCCTCCACTTT.

In its sample, this clone was seen once. J is TRBJ2-5 and V is TRBV10-3, with D possibly matching TRBD2 (5 bases). CDR3 length: 16 residues. The germline CDR1 and CDR2 sequences are ENHRY and SYGVKD. Trimming removed 0 bases at V and 3 bases at J, with 14 bases between. In DNA form, the CDR3 reads TGTGCCATCAGTGAGTCTGCTCGTACGGGGAAAGAGACCCAGTACTTC. Its protein is CAISESARTGKETQYF.

The rearrangement joins TRBV30 to TRBJ2-7, with 9 nucleotides matching TRBD2. With V trimmed by 2 bases and J by 3 bases, 5 bases remained unmatched. The CDR3 contains 14 residues. Germline loops: CDR1 GTSNPN, CDR2 SVGIG (reference sequence). Here the CDR3 DNA reads TGTGCCTGGAGTCGACTAGCGGACTTCTACGAGCAGTACTTC. Residues: CAWSRLADFYEQYF.

The chain uses TRBV4-3 and TRBJ2-7; 8 bases line up with TRBD2. The germline CDR1 and CDR2 sequences are LGHNA and YSLEER. Unmatched junction bases numbered 9, after V lost 0 bases and J lost 5 bases. This CDR3 spans 16 amino acids. Written as DNA, the CDR3 is TGCGCCAGCAGCCAAGATTTTGCGGGAGGATCCCACGAGCAGTACTTC. Protein product: CASSQDFAGGSHEQYF.

This clone has just a few counts. The chain couples TRBV25-1 to TRBJ2-5, with TRBD2 identical over 7 bases. The CDR3 extends over 15 amino acids. V dropped 4 bases and J dropped 5; count of bases not matched to a gene: 10. Germline CDR1 reads MGHDK; CDR2 reads SYGVNS. The CDR3 loop reads CASSVRLAVGETQYF. The CDR3 coding sequence is TGTGCCAGCAGTGTGCGACTAGCTGTTGGGGAGACCCAGTACTTC.

The rearrangement joins TRBV7-2 to TRBJ2-7; D is possibly TRBD2 (5 bases). This CDR3 contains 12 residues. V lost 4 bases and J lost 2, with 6 bases in between. CDR1 and CDR2 (germline): SGHTA, FQGNSA. CDR3 residues: CASSSGTYEQYF. Written as DNA, the CDR3 is TGTGCCAGCAGCTCCGGGACCTACGAGCAGTACTTC.

The chain links TRBV7-3 to TRBJ1-2; D uncertain. From germline, CDR1 is SGHTA and CDR2 FQGTGA. The germline V and J ends were trimmed by 0 bases and 2 bases, with 7 bases remaining between them. CDR3 length: 14 amino acids. The CDR3 here is CASSLTAGNYGYTF. The CDR3 DNA is TGTGCCAGCAGCTTAACGGCCGGGAACTATGGCTACACCTTC.

The chain employs TRBV4-3 and TRBJ2-5; 7 bases map to TRBD1. The ends lost 0 bases at V and 5 bases at J; junction bases unmatched: 9. This CDR3 is built from 16 residues. Germline V gene data show CDR1 as LGHNA and CDR2 as YSLEER. DNA of the CDR3: TGCGCCAGCAGCCAAGATTTTGCCAGGGGGACGGAGACCCAGTACTTC. Translated, it gives CASSQDFARGTETQYF.

The chain's CDR3 is CAWSRQGGTEAFF. The CDR3 DNA reads as TGTGCCTGGAGCCGACAGGGCGGCACTGAAGCTTTCTTT. The V and J genes are TRBV30 and TRBJ1-1; TRBD1 matches 7 bases. This CDR3 contains 13 residues. Trimming cost V 3 bases and J 4 bases; bases outside gene matches: 5. Germline CDR1 and CDR2: GTSNPN and SVGIG (reference sequence).

The chain combines TRBV5-4 with TRBJ2-6, with 10 bases matching TRBD1. This CDR3 region has 15 residues. Trimming at V came to 4 bases and at J to 2 bases, leaving 0 bases not matched to a gene. Looked up from germline, CDR1 is SGHNT and CDR2 is YYREEE (reference sequence). The CDR3 sequence: CASSGTGAGANVLTF. The CDR3 nucleotides are TGTGCCAGCAGCGGGACAGGGGCTGGGGCCAACGTCCTGACTTTC.

This clone showed up just once. The chain links TRBV6-6 to TRBJ2-5; weak D call: TRBD2 (5 bases). V lost 5 bases, J lost 2 bases, and 18 bases lay in between. CDR1 and CDR2 (germline): MNHNY, SVGAGI (reference sequence). The CDR3 covers 16 residues. The CDR3 sequence is CASSLILAKAQETQYF. CDR3 coding DNA: TGTGCCAGCAGTCTCATCTTAGCGAAAGCGCAAGAGACCCAGTACTTC.

The chain combines TRBV30 with TRBJ2-5, with a tentative D call TRBD2 (6 bases). The germline V and J ends were trimmed by 2 bases and 4 bases, with 17 bases remaining between them. Germline V gives CDR1 GTSNPN, CDR2 SVGIG (reference sequence). The CDR3 is 15 amino acids. The DNA for the CDR3 is TGTGCCTGGAGTCCACCGGACTTAGCGGTAGAGACCCAGTACTTC. Amino acids: CAWSPPDLAVETQYF.

The genes are TRBV5-5 and TRBJ2-7, with D tentatively TRBD1 (5 bases). CDR1 and CDR2 (germline): SGHKS, YYEKEE (reference sequence). Trimming took off 0 bases at V and 6 bases at J, with 13 bases between the two ends. This CDR3 spans 14 amino acids. For the CDR3, the DNA is TGTGCCAGCAGCTTGGAATTGGGGCGAAGCGAGCAGTACTTC. Translating it yields CASSLELGRSEQYF.

V gene TRBV6-1 combines with J gene TRBJ1-4, with D perhaps TRBD1 (5 bases). CDR1 MNHNS and CDR2 SASEGT come from the germline V gene. The CDR3 runs 13 residues. Trimming removed 6 bases at V and 4 bases at J, with 9 bases between. CDR3 sequence: CASRADINEKLFF. As DNA, the CDR3 is TGTGCCAGCAGGGCGGACATTAATGAAAAACTGTTTTTT.